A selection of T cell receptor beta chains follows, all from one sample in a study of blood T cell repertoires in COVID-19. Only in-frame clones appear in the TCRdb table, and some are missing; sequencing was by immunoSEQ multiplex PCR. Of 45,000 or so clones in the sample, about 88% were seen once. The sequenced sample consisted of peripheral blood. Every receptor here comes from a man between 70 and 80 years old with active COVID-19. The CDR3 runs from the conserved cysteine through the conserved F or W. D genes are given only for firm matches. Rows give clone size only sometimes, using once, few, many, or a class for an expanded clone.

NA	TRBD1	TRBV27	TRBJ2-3	CASSFGTGTTQYF	TGTGCCAGCAGTTTCGGGACAGGGACGACGCAGTATTTT
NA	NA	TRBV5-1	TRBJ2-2	CASSSGQMDGELFF	TGCGCCAGCAGCTCCGGACAGATGGACGGGGAGCTGTTTTTT
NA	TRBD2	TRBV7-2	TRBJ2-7	CASSLEAGGDYEQYF	TGTGCCAGCAGCTTAGAAGCGGGGGGAGATTACGAGCAGTACTTC
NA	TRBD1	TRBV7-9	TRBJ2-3	CASSLGQGGGDTQYF	TGTGCCAGCAGTTTAGGACAGGGTGGGGGAGATACGCAGTATTTT
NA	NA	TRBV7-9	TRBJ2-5	CASSLGQFQETQYF	TGTGCCAGCAGCCTAGGACAATTTCAAGAGACCCAGTACTTC
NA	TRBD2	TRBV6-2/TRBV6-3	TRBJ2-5	CASSWNLFLAGVIQETQYF	TGTGCCAGCAGTTGGAACCTCTTCCTTGCGGGGGTAATACAAGAGACCCAGTACTTC
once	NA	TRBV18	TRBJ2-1	CASSPRREYEQFF	TGTGCCAGCTCACCACGGAGGGAGTATGAGCAGTTCTTC
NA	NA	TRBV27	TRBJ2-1	CASSLSFGFEQFF	TGTGCCAGCAGTTTATCATTCGGGTTTGAGCAGTTCTTC
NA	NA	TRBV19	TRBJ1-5	CASRGGNSNQPQHF	TGTGCCAGTAGAGGGGGTAATAGCAATCAGCCCCAGCATTTT
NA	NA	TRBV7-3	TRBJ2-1	CASSRLAESSYNEQFF	TGTGCCAGCAGCCGATTAGCGGAAAGCTCCTACAATGAGCAGTTCTTC
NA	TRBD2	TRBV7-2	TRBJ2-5	CASSLQAGGKGETQYF	TGTGCCAGCAGCTTACAAGCGGGGGGGAAAGGAGAGACCCAGTACTTC
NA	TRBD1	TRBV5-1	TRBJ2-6	CASSLATGGSSSGANVLTF	TGCGCCAGCAGCTTGGCGACAGGGGGTAGTTCCTCTGGGGCCAACGTCCTGACTTTC
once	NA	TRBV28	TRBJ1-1	CASSLAGLKNTEAFF	TGTGCCAGCAGTTTAGCAGGACTAAAAAACACTGAAGCTTTCTTT
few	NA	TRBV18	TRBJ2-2	CASSPRADFTGELFF	TGTGCCAGCTCACCACGAGCAGACTTCACCGGGGAGCTGTTTTTT
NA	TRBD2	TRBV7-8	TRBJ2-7	CASSSLAVSSYEQYF	TGTGCCAGCAGCTCTCTAGCGGTTAGCTCCTACGAGCAGTACTTC
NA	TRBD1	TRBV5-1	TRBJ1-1	CASSSGDSFTEAFF	TGCGCCAGCAGCTCAGGGGACAGTTTCACTGAAGCTTTCTTT
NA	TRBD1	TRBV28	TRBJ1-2	CASSFGDRSNYGYTF	TGTGCCAGCAGTTTTGGGGACAGGTCTAACTATGGCTACACCTTC
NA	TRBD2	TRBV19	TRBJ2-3	CASSKTSGGSGNTQYF	TGTGCCAGTAGTAAGACTAGCGGGGGCTCCGGGAATACGCAGTATTTT
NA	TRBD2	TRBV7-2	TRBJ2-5	CASSSQTSGGAETQYF	TGTGCCAGCAGCTCCCAGACTAGCGGGGGGGCGGAGACCCAGTACTTC
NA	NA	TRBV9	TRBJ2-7	CASSVGGLTGHEQYF	TGTGCCAGCAGCGTTGGGGGCTTGACAGGTCACGAGCAGTACTTC
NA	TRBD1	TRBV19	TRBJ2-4	CASSRTDRDNNIQYF	TGTGCCAGTAGTCGGACGGACAGGGATAATAACATTCAGTACTTC
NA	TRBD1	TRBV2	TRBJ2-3	CASRQGAGDTQYF	TGTGCCAGCAGGCAGGGGGCAGGGGATACGCAGTATTTT
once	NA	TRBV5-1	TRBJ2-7	CASSLRSQGNYEQYF	TGCGCCAGCAGCTTGAGATCACAGGGAAACTACGAGCAGTACTTC
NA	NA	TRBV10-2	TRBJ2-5	CASSVIQETQYF	TGCGCCAGCAGTGTTATCCAAGAGACCCAGTACTTC
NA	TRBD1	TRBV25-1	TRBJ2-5	CASSATGTGAGETQYF	TGTGCCAGCAGTGCAACCGGGACAGGGGCGGGAGAGACCCAGTACTTC
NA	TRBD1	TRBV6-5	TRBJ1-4	CASSSTGATNEKLFF	TGTGCCAGCAGTTCCACAGGGGCAACTAATGAAAAACTGTTTTTT
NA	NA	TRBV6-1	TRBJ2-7	CASSEGGPSYEQYF	TGTGCCAGCAGTGAAGGAGGGCCCTCCTACGAGCAGTACTTC
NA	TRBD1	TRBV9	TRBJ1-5	CASSPHPGQLNQPQHF	TGTGCCAGCAGCCCCCACCCGGGACAGCTGAATCAGCCCCAGCATTTT
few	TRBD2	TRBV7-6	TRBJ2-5	CASSAGLAGGWGETQYF	TGTGCCAGCAGCGCAGGACTAGCGGGGGGCTGGGGAGAGACCCAGTACTTC
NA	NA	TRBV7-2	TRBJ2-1	CASSLRDNEQFF	TGTGCCAGCAGCTTACGGGACAATGAGCAGTTCTTC
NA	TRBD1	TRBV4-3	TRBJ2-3	CASSQDLAGGGGVGGADTQYF	TGCGCCAGCAGCCAAGATTTAGCAGGGGGCGGAGGGGTTGGGGGCGCAGATACGCAGTATTTT
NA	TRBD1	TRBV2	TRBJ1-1	CASSESGTGRRRTEAFF	TGTGCCAGCAGTGAATCGGGGACAGGGCGGCGTAGAACTGAAGCTTTCTTT
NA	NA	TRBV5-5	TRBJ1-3	CASSLERDSGNTIYF	TGTGCCAGCAGCTTGGAGCGGGACTCTGGAAACACCATATATTTT
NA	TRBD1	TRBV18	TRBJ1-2	CASSPRTGVNYGYTF	TGTGCCAGCTCACCCAGGACAGGGGTGAACTATGGCTACACCTTC
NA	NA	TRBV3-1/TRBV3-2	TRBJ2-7	CASSTGSSYEQYF	TGTGCCAGCAGCACCGGATCTAGCTACGAGCAGTACTTC
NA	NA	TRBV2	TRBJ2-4	CASSFYRDIAKNIQYF	TGTGCCAGCAGTTTCTACCGGGACATAGCCAAAAACATTCAGTACTTC
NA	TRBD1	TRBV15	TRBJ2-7	CATSREGGEISPVF	TGTGCCACCAGCAGAGAAGGGGGCGAAATTTCCCCAGTCTTC
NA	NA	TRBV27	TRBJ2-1	CASSLDSQSSYNEQFF	TGTGCCAGCAGTTTAGATAGCCAGAGCTCCTACAATGAGCAGTTCTTC
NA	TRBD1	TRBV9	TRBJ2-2	CASRSGTGLPGELFF	TGTGCCAGCAGATCCGGGACAGGCCTCCCCGGGGAGCTGTTTTTT
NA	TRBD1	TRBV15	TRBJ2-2	CATSSRGQGDTGELFF	TGTGCCACCAGCAGCCGGGGACAGGGGGATACCGGGGAGCTGTTTTTT
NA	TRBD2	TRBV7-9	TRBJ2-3	CASSLSTGGNADTQYF	TGTGCCAGCAGCTTATCGACGGGGGGTAACGCAGATACGCAGTATTTT
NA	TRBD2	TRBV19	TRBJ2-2	CASSIGGGGNTGELFF	TGTGCCAGTAGTATAGGAGGCGGGGGGAACACCGGGGAGCTGTTTTTT
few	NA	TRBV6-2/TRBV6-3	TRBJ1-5	CASSYIGVLDQPQHF	TGTGCCAGCAGTTACATAGGGGTTCTAGATCAGCCCCAGCATTTT
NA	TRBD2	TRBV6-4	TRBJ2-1	CASSDASGGNNEQFF	TGTGCCAGCAGTGACGCGAGCGGGGGTAACAATGAGCAGTTCTTC
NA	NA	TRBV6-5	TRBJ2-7	CASNPSRTHAGEQYF	TGTGCCAGCAATCCCAGTCGGACCCACGCGGGCGAGCAGTACTTC
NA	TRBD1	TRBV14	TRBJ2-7	CASSQVRGQPYEQYF	TGTGCCAGCAGCCAAGTTAGGGGACAGCCTTACGAGCAGTACTTC
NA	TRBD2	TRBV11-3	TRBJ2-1	CASSLSGGASYNEQFF	TGTGCCAGCAGCTTAAGCGGGGGGGCCTCTTACAATGAGCAGTTCTTC
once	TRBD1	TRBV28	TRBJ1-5	CASSLGQDNQPQHF	TGTGCCAGCAGTCTCGGACAGGACAATCAGCCCCAGCATTTT
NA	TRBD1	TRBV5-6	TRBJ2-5	CASSSTGGPKETQYF	TGTGCCAGCAGCTCAACAGGGGGTCCTAAAGAGACCCAGTACTTC
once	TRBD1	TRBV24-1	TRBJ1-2	CATSDVTGGGHYGYTF	TGTGCCACCAGTGACGTGACAGGGGGCGGTCACTATGGCTACACCTTC
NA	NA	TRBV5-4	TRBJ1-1	CASSLRQINTEAFF	TGTGCCAGCAGCTTACGCCAGATTAACACTGAAGCTTTCTTT
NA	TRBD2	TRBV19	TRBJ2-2	CASILGRGTGELFF	TGTGCCAGTATTCTAGGGAGGGGCACCGGGGAGCTGTTTTTT
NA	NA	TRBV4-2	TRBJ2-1	CASSQRGFGGRNNEQFF	TGTGCCAGCAGCCAAAGGGGATTCGGGGGGCGAAACAATGAGCAGTTCTTC
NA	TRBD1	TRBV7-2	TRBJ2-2	CASSQDRTNTGELFF	TGTGCCAGCAGCCAGGACAGGACGAACACCGGGGAGCTGTTTTTT
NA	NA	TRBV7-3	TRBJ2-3	CASSPTGTDTQYF	TGTGCCAGCAGCCCCACAGGGACAGATACGCAGTATTTT
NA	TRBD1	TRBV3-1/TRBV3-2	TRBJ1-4	CASRDRATNEKLFF	TGTGCCAGCCGAGACAGGGCAACTAATGAAAAACTGTTTTTT
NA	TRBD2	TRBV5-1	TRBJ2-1	CASSHGLAGSNEQFF	TGCGCCAGCAGCCACGGACTAGCGGGGTCGAATGAGCAGTTCTTC
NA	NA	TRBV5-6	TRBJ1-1	CASSLEGVNTEAFF	TGTGCCAGCAGCTTGGAAGGGGTGAACACTGAAGCTTTCTTT
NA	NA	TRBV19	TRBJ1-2	CASSIDVGGVAYGYTF	TGTGCCAGTAGTATAGATGTCGGAGGGGTGGCCTATGGCTACACCTTC
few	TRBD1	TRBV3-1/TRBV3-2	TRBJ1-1	CASSQDRWGQMNTEAFF	TGTGCCAGCAGCCAAGATCGGTGGGGACAGATGAACACTGAAGCTTTCTTT